This is a list of T cell receptor beta chains from one sample in a study of human T cells and chemical hapten exposure. MiXCR, applied by TCRdb to the RACE reads, yields one record per CDR3 protein. The table includes fewer than 350,000 distinct CDR3 sequences, about 7.7% detected once. The source was whole blood, collected in connection with sensitization to the hapten diphenylcyclopropenone (DPC). The source of these receptors is a man younger than 30 with alopecia areata. Some clones in this sample may be carry-over from other donors' samples. The CDR3 runs from the conserved cysteine through the conserved F or W. The order of the fields is D gene, V gene, CDR3 length, J gene, clone size, CDR3 protein, CDR3 DNA. The D gene is left open where the match is weak. Size tells how often a clone was seen (once, few, many) or the class of an expanded clone, and some rows leave it out.

D: -; V: TRBV5-1; length: 15; J: TRBJ1-5; size: -; CDR3: CASSLGPYSNQPQHF; DNA: TGCGCCAGCAGCTTGGGACCATATAGCAATCAGCCCCAGCATTTT
D: -; V: TRBV12-3/TRBV12-4; length: 13; J: TRBJ1-3; size: -; CDR3: CASSNLEGNTIYF; DNA: TGTGCCAGCAGTAATCTGGAGGGAAACACCATATATTTT
D: -; V: TRBV10-3; length: 19; J: TRBJ1-1; size: many; CDR3: CAISESTRAGQTWGTEAFF; DNA: TGTGCCATCAGTGAGTCGACTCGTGCAGGACAAACTTGGGGCACTGAAGCTTTCTTT
D: -; V: TRBV5-5; length: 16; J: TRBJ2-1; size: many; CDR3: CASSLVGGLSYNEQFF; DNA: TGTGCCAGCAGCTTGGTCGGGGGCCTAAGTTACAATGAGCAGTTCTTC
D: TRBD1; V: TRBV6-5; length: 15; J: TRBJ2-2; size: few; CDR3: CASAPQGAIPGELFF; DNA: TGTGCCAGCGCCCCGCAGGGGGCGATCCCCGGGGAGCTGTTTTTT
D: -; V: TRBV4-1; length: 16; J: TRBJ1-2; size: few; CDR3: CASSPLYTAGSGSYTF; DNA: TGCGCCAGCAGCCCCCTCTATACCGCGGGCTCAGGAAGCTACACCTTC
D: -; V: TRBV2; length: 16; J: TRBJ2-2; size: many; CDR3: CASSDLGGFDTGELFF; DNA: TGTGCCAGCAGTGATCTGGGGGGCTTTGACACCGGGGAGCTGTTTTTT
D: -; V: TRBV29-1; length: 12; J: TRBJ2-4; size: few; CDR3: CSVKSGENIQYF; DNA: TGCAGCGTGAAATCAGGGGAAAACATTCAGTACTTC
D: -; V: TRBV7-2; length: 13; J: TRBJ2-5; size: many; CDR3: CASSRDWGETQYF; DNA: TGTGCCAGCAGCCGGGACTGGGGAGAGACCCAGTACTTC
D: -; V: TRBV15; length: 16; J: TRBJ2-3; size: few; CDR3: CATSRQNLVRLDTQYF; DNA: TGTGCCACCAGCAGACAGAATCTGGTTCGTCTCGATACGCAGTATTTT
D: TRBD1; V: TRBV6-1; length: 16; J: TRBJ1-5; size: many; CDR3: CASNTKQGVGNQPQHF; DNA: TGTGCCAGCAACACTAAACAGGGGGTGGGCAATCAGCCCCAGCATTTT
D: -; V: TRBV6-1; length: 14; J: TRBJ2-7; size: few; CDR3: CASSVRRQSYEQYF; DNA: TGTGCCAGCAGTGTAAGGAGACAATCCTACGAGCAGTACTTC
D: TRBD1; V: TRBV6-2/TRBV6-3; length: 14; J: TRBJ1-1; size: -; CDR3: CASRTGALNTEAFF; DNA: TGTGCCAGCCGGACAGGGGCCTTGAACACTGAAGCTTTCTTT
D: TRBD1; V: TRBV7-2; length: 15; J: TRBJ2-5; size: few; CDR3: CASSFRTGRSETQYF; DNA: TGTGCCAGCAGCTTCCGGACAGGGAGGAGTGAGACCCAGTACTTC
D: -; V: TRBV9; length: 15; J: TRBJ2-3; size: -; CDR3: CASSVVHISTDTQYF; DNA: TGTGCCAGCAGCGTAGTCCACATTAGCACAGATACGCAGTATTTT
D: -; V: TRBV6-6; length: 14; J: TRBJ1-1; size: few; CDR3: CASSSWVGSTEAFF; DNA: TGTGCCAGCAGTTCGTGGGTCGGGTCGACAGAAGCTTTCTTT
D: -; V: TRBV11-1; length: 13; J: TRBJ1-1; size: many; CDR3: CASGWAENTEAFF; DNA: TGTGCCAGCGGATGGGCGGAGAACACTGAAGCTTTCTTT
D: -; V: TRBV2; length: 13; J: TRBJ2-6; size: many; CDR3: CASISSGANVLTF; DNA: TGTGCCAGCATTAGCTCTGGGGCCAACGTCCTGACTTTC
D: -; V: TRBV11-1; length: 15; J: TRBJ2-7; size: few; CDR3: CASSLAGGSAYEQYF; DNA: TGTGCCAGCAGCTTAGCAGGGGGATCGGCCTACGAGCAGTACTTC
D: -; V: TRBV7-9; length: 17; J: TRBJ2-7; size: few; CDR3: CASSFRPTDRILYEQYF; DNA: TGTGCCAGCAGCTTTCGGCCCACCGACAGAATCCTCTACGAGCAGTACTTC
D: TRBD2; V: TRBV4-3; length: 15; J: TRBJ2-1; size: few; CDR3: CASSQEWLAGVEQFF; DNA: TGCGCCAGCAGCCAAGAATGGCTAGCGGGGGTTGAGCAGTTCTTC
D: -; V: TRBV7-2; length: 13; J: TRBJ1-1; size: many; CDR3: CASSSGMNTEAFF; DNA: TGTGCCAGCAGCTCAGGGATGAACACTGAAGCTTTCTTT
D: -; V: TRBV6-5; length: 14; J: TRBJ1-4; size: many; CDR3: CASSYSPSKEKLFF; DNA: TGTGCCAGCAGTTACTCTCCCTCTAAGGAAAAACTGTTTTTT
D: -; V: TRBV10-3; length: 13; J: TRBJ1-2; size: few; CDR3: CAIGGGFFHGYTF; DNA: TGTGCCATCGGTGGGGGCTTTTTTCATGGCTACACCTTC
D: -; V: TRBV21-1; length: 19; J: TRBJ1-4; size: few; CDR3: CASSKALGVDTATNEKLFF; DNA: TGTGCCAGCAGCAAAGCGCTAGGGGTGGATACCGCAACTAATGAAAAACTGTTTTTT
D: -; V: TRBV15; length: 18; J: TRBJ2-3; size: few; CDR3: CATSPRGTEWGRWDTQYF; DNA: TGTGCCACCAGCCCCAGGGGAACCGAGTGGGGCCGTTGGGATACGCAGTATTTT
D: -; V: TRBV5-5; length: 13; J: TRBJ1-1; size: -; CDR3: CASSFPWNTEAFF; DNA: TGTGCCAGCAGCTTTCCATGGAACACTGAAGCTTTCTTT
D: -; V: TRBV28; length: 16; J: TRBJ2-4; size: many; CDR3: CASSLWGRGLKNIQYF; DNA: TGTGCCAGCAGTTTATGGGGGAGGGGGCTGAAAAACATTCAGTACTTC
D: -; V: TRBV7-2; length: 13; J: TRBJ2-3; size: many; CDR3: CASSVVRTDTQYF; DNA: TGTGCCAGCAGCGTTGTAAGGACAGATACGCAGTATTTT
D: -; V: TRBV7-3; length: 13; J: TRBJ2-1; size: few; CDR3: CASSSLGNNEQFF; DNA: TGTGCCAGCAGCTCGCTGGGGAACAATGAGCAGTTCTTC
D: -; V: TRBV6-6; length: 15; J: TRBJ2-5; size: many; CDR3: CASSYSSSLQETQYF; DNA: TGTGCCAGCAGTTACTCCAGTTCACTACAAGAGACCCAGTACTTC
D: -; V: TRBV7-9; length: 17; J: TRBJ2-1; size: -; CDR3: CASSFPQEGIYYNEQFF; DNA: TGTGCCAGCAGCTTCCCTCAGGAGGGGATATACTACAATGAGCAGTTCTTC
D: -; V: TRBV7-9; length: 12; J: TRBJ1-6; size: few; CDR3: CASRDEDSPLHF; DNA: TGTGCCAGCAGAGACGAGGATTCACCCCTCCACTTT
D: -; V: TRBV12-3/TRBV12-4; length: 12; J: TRBJ1-1; size: -; CDR3: CASSTGTTEAFF; DNA: TGTGCCAGCAGTACAGGTACCACTGAAGCTTTCTTT
D: -; V: TRBV11-2; length: 14; J: TRBJ1-3; size: -; CDR3: CASSLGYSGNTIYF; DNA: TGTGCCAGCAGCTTGGGCTACTCTGGAAACACCATATATTTT
D: -; V: TRBV5-1; length: 16; J: TRBJ1-3; size: many; CDR3: CASSSSTSTAGNTIYF; DNA: TGCGCCAGCAGCTCATCGACCTCTACCGCTGGAAACACCATATATTTT
D: -; V: TRBV7-2; length: 14; J: TRBJ2-3; size: once; CDR3: CASSFRADISTQYF; DNA: TGTGCCAGCAGCTTCCGGGCCGACATCAGTACGCAGTATTTT
D: -; V: TRBV20-1; length: 12; J: TRBJ1-3; size: many; CDR3: CSASSSGNTIYF; DNA: TGCAGTGCTAGCAGCTCTGGAAACACCATATATTTT
D: TRBD1; V: TRBV7-2; length: 14; J: TRBJ1-5; size: many; CDR3: CASRQTGENQPQHF; DNA: TGTGCCAGCAGACAGACAGGGGAAAATCAGCCCCAGCATTTT
D: TRBD1; V: TRBV20-1; length: 19; J: TRBJ1-2; size: -; CDR3: CSARDARDRVSPRYYGYTF; DNA: TGCAGTGCTAGAGACGCCCGGGACAGGGTCTCTCCACGCTACTATGGCTACACCTTC
D: TRBD2; V: TRBV5-1; length: 16; J: TRBJ2-2; size: few; CDR3: CASRRRTSGETGELFF; DNA: TGCGCCAGCAGGAGAAGGACTAGCGGGGAAACCGGGGAGCTGTTTTTT
D: -; V: TRBV7-2; length: 13; J: TRBJ1-4; size: few; CDR3: CASSGATNEKLFF; DNA: TGTGCCAGCAGCGGCGCAACTAATGAAAAACTGTTTTTT
D: -; V: TRBV27; length: 13; J: TRBJ1-5; size: many; CDR3: CASSLSGHQPQHF; DNA: TGTGCCAGCAGTTTATCTGGACATCAGCCCCAGCATTTT
D: -; V: TRBV12-3/TRBV12-4; length: 15; J: TRBJ1-6; size: few; CDR3: CASSPRVVVSSPLHF; DNA: TGTGCCAGCAGTCCTAGGGTAGTGGTAAGCTCACCCCTCCACTTT
D: -; V: TRBV12-3/TRBV12-4; length: 15; J: TRBJ2-1; size: many; CDR3: CASNQWGATNNEQFF; DNA: TGTGCCAGCAACCAATGGGGGGCTACTAACAATGAGCAGTTCTTC
D: -; V: TRBV4-1; length: 20; J: TRBJ2-7; size: few; CDR3: CASSQERRTERKSPFYEQYF; DNA: TGCGCCAGCAGCCAAGAGAGGAGGACAGAAAGGAAAAGTCCCTTCTACGAGCAGTACTTC
D: TRBD1; V: TRBV20-1; length: 15; J: TRBJ2-4; size: -; CDR3: CSAWRGTGGENIQYF; DNA: TGCAGTGCTTGGAGAGGGACAGGGGGCGAGAACATTCAGTACTTC
D: -; V: TRBV6-2/TRBV6-3; length: 18; J: TRBJ1-1; size: few; CDR3: CASTEPRTVDRLNTEAFF; DNA: TGTGCCAGCACCGAACCCAGAACCGTAGACCGTCTGAACACTGAAGCTTTCTTT
D: -; V: TRBV4-1; length: 14; J: TRBJ1-1; size: many; CDR3: CASSQVYLNTEAFF; DNA: TGCGCCAGCAGCCAAGTCTACTTGAACACTGAAGCTTTCTTT
D: -; V: TRBV4-3; length: 14; J: TRBJ2-7; size: few; CDR3: CASSQDPRGYEQYF; DNA: TGCGCCAGCAGCCAAGATCCCCGGGGCTACGAGCAGTACTTC
D: -; V: TRBV7-9; length: 15; J: TRBJ1-4; size: many; CDR3: CASSNEGGRLQKLFF; DNA: TGTGCCAGCAGCAACGAAGGGGGGCGACTGCAAAAACTGTTTTTT
D: -; V: TRBV7-9; length: 13; J: TRBJ2-1; size: -; CDR3: CASSLATGNEQFF; DNA: TGTGCCAGCAGCTTAGCAACGGGGAATGAGCAGTTCTTC
D: -; V: TRBV3-1; length: 13; J: TRBJ1-1; size: -; CDR3: CASSQVVRDEAFF; DNA: TGTGCCAGCAGCCAAGTCGTAAGGGATGAAGCTTTCTTT
D: -; V: TRBV9; length: 15; J: TRBJ1-3; size: -; CDR3: CASSVALDSGNTIYF; DNA: TGTGCCAGCAGCGTAGCATTAGACTCTGGAAACACCATATATTTT